This T cell receptor beta chain was captured in a study of OX40 agonist ivuxolimab in advanced cancers. About the study as a whole: Ivuxolimab, which targeted the costimulatory receptor OX40 (CD134), was an agonistic, fully human IgG2 monoclonal antibody. Partial responses occurred in three dose-escalation patients, of whom one had hepatocellular carcinoma and two had cutaneous melanoma. The purpose of peripheral TCRbeta sequencing was to test whether ivuxolimab changed TCR sequence diversity and led to clonal T-cell expansion. The paper reports the monotherapy dose-escalation portion (N of about 50 patients) of the phase I ivuxolimab trial. Of the approximately 53 patients in dose escalation, around 19 had hepatocellular carcinoma, around 15 had melanoma, 9 had renal cell carcinoma and 9 had head and neck cancer. Prior anti-PD-1, anti-PD-L1 or anti-CTLA-4 therapy was permitted, and checkpoint inhibitors had been received by 40% to 50% of dose-escalation patients. Intravenous ivuxolimab was administered to patients every 2 weeks at six dose levels: 0.01, 0.1, 0.3, 1.5, 3 and 10 mg/kg. A male proportion of almost 85% and a mean age of approximately 61 years, ranging from about 20 to 85, were recorded for the dose-escalation cohort.

Patients with a history of autoimmune disease or receiving systemic immunosuppression were excluded from the trial. Peripheral blood for TCR sequencing was collected from all dose cohorts at baseline, on cycle 4 day 1, and on cycle 7 day 1. The samples were taken from a phase I, first-in-human, multicenter, open-label dose-escalation trial of ivuxolimab. Adults with locally advanced or metastatic melanoma, renal cell carcinoma, hepatocellular carcinoma or head and neck squamous cell carcinoma were enrolled in the trial. CD4+ and CD8+ T cells were sorted separately from peripheral blood before TCR sequencing. V loses 3 bases, J loses 1 base, and the germline ends lie 15 bases apart. CDR3 length: 16 amino acids, cysteine to phenylalanine. The read is trimmed to its CDR3 DNA, 48 bases read in frame from base 1. CDR1 and CDR2 (KGHSH, LQKENI) derive from the germline V gene. Genomic DNA was extracted from sorted cells for sequencing of the TCRbeta CDR3 region. The immunoSEQ Assay was used to sequence the TCRbeta CDR3 regions. TCRdb took this table from immuneACCESS and kept in-frame rearrangements with V and J called. Such tables lack part of the clones; where checked against another copy, unresolved V genes explain under half of the gap, and the rest is unexplained. Within this sample are 20,000 or so clones, with 86% of them counted one time only. Of the sample, 29% is held by the ten largest clones.

The research as a whole found: Low levels of normalized T-cell clonal expansion were also seen in some patients who did not respond. In the 0.1-3.0 mg/kg groups, partial responders had among the lowest normalized peripheral clonal expansion, particularly in CD8+ T cells. Which antigens the clonally expanded peripheral T cells were specific for was not determined. At doses of 0.1 to 3.0 mg/kg, clonal expansion of both CD4+ and CD8+ blood T cells was observed from baseline to week 6. After ivuxolimab, more expanded clones were found on average in CD8+ T cells than in CD4+ T cells.

In the case of this clone: Its antigen is unknown. No base quality information exists; no much larger clone differs at one position.

The clonotype originates from an adult with an advanced solid tumor such as melanoma, head and neck, liver or kidney cancer. Sequenced here: CD4+ or CD8+ T cells sorted from blood, sampled in a trial of the OX40 agonist ivuxolimab. The sequence links TRBV18 to TRBJ1-1; a confident D gene designation cannot be given. In nucleotides, the sequence is TGTGCCAGCTCACCGACGGGTGGGCACTCGAACACTGAAGCTTTCTTT. Its protein product is CASSPTGGHSNTEAFF.